This T cell receptor (beta chain) stems from a study of cytomegalovirus exposure and HLA in healthy donors. Study overall: The Caucasian-associated ancestry cluster contained 75% to 85% of the 398 genotyped donors.

Study-level points and caveats: A later analysis linked a missense variant in DCLRE1C to the trimming of TCR beta V and J genes.

Germline loops: CDR1 KGHSH, CDR2 LQKENI. The CDR3 runs 16 residues. Trimming removed 1 base at V and 1 base at J, with 13 bases between. In the case of this clone: Its specificity is unknown.

It was with 60 Vbeta and 13 Jbeta primers that the PCR ran. Study processing details: The count from a later analysis was roughly 80 million unique TCR beta chains, some 11 million of them shared. Repertoires were generated with immunoSEQ multiplex PCR, while TCRdb's copy carries only in-frame clones and drops some. V and J calls plus clone size are reproduced from that table; the DNA served to infer D and trimming. The sample shows 30,000 to 40,000 clones, 80% to 90% of them seen only once. This clonotype originated in a woman in her forties in good health and CMV-seronegative. The chain combines TRBV18 with TRBJ1-1; D not certain. The sample was PBMCs. The CDR3 DNA follows: TGTGCCAGCTCACCACACAGTCGGATTCGGAACACTGAAGCTTTCTTT. Protein product: CASSPHSRIRNTEAFF.